The 30 T cell receptor beta chains reported below all come from one sample, sequenced in a study of blood T cell repertoires in COVID-19. Assay used: immunoSEQ multiplex PCR; TCRdb lists only in-frame clones, some missing. The data show 210,000 or so clones, about 88% seen once. The specimen sequenced was peripheral blood. All receptors come from a man aged 35-49 years with active or convalescent COVID-19.

This rearrangement joins TRBV18 to TRBJ2-2; D ambiguous. Per germline, CDR1 KGHSH and CDR2 LQKENI. V shed 3 bases and J shed 0 bases, with 5 bases lying between them. The CDR3 contains 14 residues. The DNA for the CDR3 is TGTGCCAGCTCACCTCTCTCGAACACCGGGGAGCTGTTTTTT. It yields the protein CASSPLSNTGELFF.

The chain joins TRBV28 to TRBJ1-3, with a possible D match to TRBD1 (5 bases). The CDR3 spans 15 residues. CDR1 is MDHEN, CDR2 SYDVKM, per germline. V shed 5 bases and J shed 0 bases, with 11 bases lying between them. Here the CDR3 DNA reads TGTGCCAGCAGTAGGGACTGGGGCTCTGGAAACACCATATATTTT. This sequence encodes CASSRDWGSGNTIYF.

V and J are TRBV25-1 and TRBJ1-1, with D unresolved. The V gene's germline CDR1 is MGHDK and CDR2 SYGVNS. The CDR3 spans 13 residues. Trimming took 6 bases from V and 12 from J, leaving 20 bases between them. The CDR3 here is CASRTKGRGGTFF. The CDR3 DNA follows: TGTGCCAGCAGGACCAAAGGACGGGGAGGAACTTTCTTT.

This CDR3 is CSASSLNTEAFF. The CDR3 bases are TGCAGTGCTAGTTCATTGAACACTGAAGCTTTCTTT. The genes are TRBV20-1 and TRBJ1-1; no clear D. Looked up from germline, CDR1 is DFQATT and CDR2 is SNEGSKA (reference sequence). Trimming pared 3 bases from V and 0 bases from J, leaving 5 bases between. The CDR3 consists of 12 residues.

This clone has only a few counts. This sequence joins TRBV6-1 and TRBJ1-6; D uncertain. There are 15 residues in the CDR3. The germline CDR1 and CDR2 sequences are MNHNS and SASEGT. V lost 1 base and J 7 bases, leaving 11 bases between the germline ends. The CDR3 bases are TGTGCCAGCAGTGAAGGCGCCGTTGAGAATTCACCCCTCCACTTT. Translating gives CASSEGAVENSPLHF.

The chain couples TRBV27 to TRBJ2-3; 8 bases line up with TRBD2. Germline lookup yields CDR1 MNHEY and CDR2 SMNVEV (reference sequence). The trim removed 6 bases at V and 4 bases at J, leaving 9 bases unmatched. The CDR3 totals 15 residues. The CDR3 is CASSPDMTSADTQYF. The CDR3 nucleotides are TGTGCCAGCAGCCCCGACATGACTAGCGCAGATACGCAGTATTTT.

The V call is TRBV27, the J call TRBJ2-1; 9 bases are shared with TRBD2. Looked up from germline, CDR1 is MNHEY and CDR2 is SMNVEV (reference sequence). The V and J ends lost 6 bases and 2 bases, in that order; junction bases with no gene match: 2. This CDR3 region has 14 residues. Here the CDR3 DNA reads TGTGCCAGCAGAGTAGCGGGAGCCTACAATGAGCAGTTCTTC. Amino acid sequence: CASRVAGAYNEQFF.

The chain carries TRBV5-1 and TRBJ2-6; no definite D call. The V end lost 2 bases, the J end lost 2 bases, and 17 bases lay between the germline ends. The germline gives CDR1 SGHRS, CDR2 YFSETQ. The CDR3 has 18 amino acids. The DNA for the CDR3 is TGCGCCAGCAGCTTAGTCCCCGACGGGTCTCCTGGGGCCAACGTCCTGACTTTC. Protein sequence: CASSLVPDGSPGANVLTF.

This chain joins TRBV15 and TRBJ2-3; TRBD2 aligns across 7 bases. CDR1 and CDR2 (germline): LNHNV, YYDKDF (reference sequence). V shed 2 bases and J 4 bases; nucleotides not matched to a gene: 3. The CDR3 sequence is 14 residues long. CDR3 region: CATSRSSGPDTQYF. DNA of the CDR3: TGTGCCACCAGCAGATCTAGCGGTCCAGATACGCAGTATTTT.

The chain employs TRBV5-4 and TRBJ2-5; 8 positions match TRBD1. This CDR3 has 15 residues. Germline assignment: CDR1 SGHNT and CDR2 YYREEE (reference sequence). The V and J ends lost 3 bases and 4 bases, in that order; junction bases with no gene match: 8. In nucleotides, the CDR3 is TGTGCCAGCAGCTCGCCGGGACAGGATTTAGAGACCCAGTACTTC. Translation: CASSSPGQDLETQYF.

The rearrangement links TRBV19 to TRBJ2-5, with TRBD2 as a possible D gene (5 bases). Germline CDR1 is LNHDA and CDR2 is SQIVND (reference sequence). V was clipped by 1 base and J by 4 bases, with 7 bases between them. The CDR3 is made up of 13 amino acids. The CDR3, as DNA: TGTGCCAGTAGTATAGGCGCGGGAGAGACCCAGTACTTC. This encodes CASSIGAGETQYF.

The chain combines TRBV28 with TRBJ2-2; TRBD2 might be the D (7 bases). The CDR3 totals 14 residues. Germline CDR1 and CDR2: MDHEN and SYDVKM. Trimming removed 5 bases from V and 5 bases from J, with 12 bases in between. The CDR3 DNA follows: TGTGCCAGCAGTAAGGGGGGGGCGACCGGGGAGCTGTTTTTT. This gives the protein CASSKGGATGELFF.

The chain employs TRBV11-2 and TRBJ1-1; 9 bases fit TRBD1. J gave up 5 bases and V 3 bases, and 7 bases lay outside the gene matches. This CDR3 is 15 amino acids long. Germline CDR1 reads SGHAT; CDR2 reads FQNNGV. The CDR3 loop reads CASSLSHRGLTEAFF. The CDR3 region has the DNA TGTGCCAGCAGCTTGTCCCACAGGGGGCTGACTGAAGCTTTCTTT.

The genes are TRBV6-5 and TRBJ1-5; 7 nucleotides match TRBD1. Germline CDR1 reads MNHEY; CDR2 reads SVGAGI. CDR3 length: 15 residues. V lost 6 bases and J lost 4; bases outside the gene matches: 9. The CDR3 reads CASRVTGVGNQPQHF. The CDR3 DNA follows: TGTGCCAGCAGGGTTACAGGGGTAGGGAATCAGCCCCAGCATTTT.

The chain employs TRBV20-1 and TRBJ1-2; 7 positions match TRBD1. The CDR3 is made up of 15 amino acids. V lost 3 bases, J lost 8 bases, and 15 bases stayed unmatched. Germline loops: CDR1 DFQATT, CDR2 SNEGSKA (reference sequence). CDR3 nucleotides: TGCAGTGCTAGTCCAGCAGTACAACAGGGGCTCGGCTACACCTTC. Amino acids: CSASPAVQQGLGYTF.

The chain recombines TRBV5-1 with TRBJ1-1, with TRBD1 identical over 7 bases. The CDR3 loop spans 13 amino acids. CDR1 and CDR2 (germline): SGHRS, YFSETQ. With 7 bases clipped from V and 0 bases from J, the junction kept 3 bases outside the gene matches. CDR3 in DNA: TGCGCCAGCGCACAGGGGTTGAACACTGAAGCTTTCTTT. Protein product: CASAQGLNTEAFF. Full variable domain (outside the CDR3, taken from reference TRBV5-1 and TRBJ1-1): KAGVTQTPRYLIKTRGQQVTLSCSPISGHRSVSWYQQTPGQGLQFLFEYFSETQRNKGNFPGRFSGRQFSNSRSEMNVSTLELGDSALYLCASAQGLNTEAFFGQGTRLTVV.

This clone was detected a few times. The chain is built from TRBV27 and TRBJ1-6; TRBD1 aligns across 11 bases. After removal of 6 bases from V and 10 bases from J, the junction contained 8 bases not matched to a gene. This CDR3 spans 15 amino acids. Per germline, CDR1 MNHEY and CDR2 SMNVEV (reference sequence). CDR3 sequence reads: CASRSGTGGGSPLHF. In DNA form, the CDR3 reads TGTGCCAGCAGGTCCGGGACAGGGGGGGGGTCACCCCTCCACTTT.

This chain connects TRBV3-1 (or the pseudogene TRBV3-2) to TRBJ1-3; 7 positions agree with TRBD1. V dropped 6 bases and J dropped 2; count of bases not matched to a gene: 16. This CDR3 region has 18 residues. Germline values: CDR1 LGHDT, CDR2 YNNKEL (reference sequence). The CDR3 region has the DNA TGTGCCAGCAGTCTCACTCTAAGACAGGGAGGCACTGGAAACACCATATATTTT. It encodes CASSLTLRQGGTGNTIYF.

The chain couples TRBV14 to TRBJ2-5; 7 nucleotides align to TRBD1. Germline CDR1 reads SGHDN; CDR2 reads FVKESK. CDR3 size: 15 residues. The trim removed 6 bases at V and 5 bases at J, leaving 12 bases unmatched. The CDR3 nucleotides read TGTGCCAGCAGGCAAACAGGGGACCGATTGGAGACCCAGTACTTC. It codes for CASRQTGDRLETQYF.

The chain is built from TRBV28 and TRBJ2-7; 7 bases fit TRBD1. This CDR3 is built from 13 residues. CDR1 MDHEN and CDR2 SYDVKM come from the germline V gene. The V segment lost 6 bases and the J segment 3 bases; nucleotides outside the gene matches: 5. CDR3 amino acids: CASRTWTGYEQYF. The CDR3, as DNA: TGTGCCAGCAGGACGTGGACAGGCTACGAGCAGTACTTC.

The V gene is TRBV27, the J gene TRBJ2-1; tentatively, D is TRBD2 (5 bases). Germline values: CDR1 MNHEY, CDR2 SMNVEV (reference sequence). V was pared by 7 bases and J by 6 bases, with 16 bases between. CDR3 size: 14 residues. The CDR3 DNA reads as TGTGCCAGCACCGCTTCCACTAGTCTCAATGAGCAGTTCTTC. Protein sequence: CASTASTSLNEQFF.

This chain uses TRBV9 with TRBJ2-1, with D perhaps matching TRBD2 (6 bases). Germline V lookup: CDR1 SGDLS, CDR2 YYNGEE. V was shortened by 3 bases and J by 4 bases, with 17 bases between the two germline ends. This CDR3 contains 16 residues. CDR3 in amino acids: CASSGVQPGRYNEQFF. As DNA, the CDR3 is TGTGCCAGCAGCGGCGTACAGCCAGGGAGGTACAATGAGCAGTTCTTC. Full variable domain (outside the CDR3, taken from reference TRBV9 and TRBJ2-1): DSGVTQTPKHLITATGQRVTLRCSPRSGDLSVYWYQQSLDQGLQFLIQYYNGEERAKGNILERFSAQQFPDLHSELNLSSLELGDSALYFCASSGVQPGRYNEQFFGPGTRLTVL.

The chain couples TRBV2 to TRBJ2-1, with 8 bases matching TRBD1. The CDR3 totals 14 residues. V shed 7 bases and J 4 bases; nucleotides not matched to a gene: 6. CDR1 SNHLY and CDR2 FYNNEI come from the germline V gene. The CDR3 protein is CASTGTGPYNEQFF. The CDR3 DNA sequence: TGTGCCAGCACAGGGACAGGACCTTACAATGAGCAGTTCTTC.

V gene TRBV30 combines with J gene TRBJ1-1; 8 bases agree with TRBD1. The CDR3 loop spans 18 amino acids. CDR1 is GTSNPN, CDR2 SVGIG, per germline (reference sequence). The J segment lost 2 bases and the V segment lost 3 bases, leaving 17 bases of the junction unmatched. The CDR3 sequence is CAWSDEGPGGAVNTEAFF. CDR3 in DNA: TGTGCCTGGAGCGACGAGGGGCCAGGGGGCGCGGTTAACACTGAAGCTTTCTTT.

This chain joins TRBV9 and TRBJ1-6; D is unresolved. Trimming cost V 2 bases and J 10 bases, with 13 bases left between them. There are 14 residues in the CDR3. Germline assignment: CDR1 SGDLS and CDR2 YYNGEE. The CDR3, as DNA: TGTGCCAGCAGCGTGGCGGGGAGTAGATCACCCCTCCACTTT. Its protein product is CASSVAGSRSPLHF. The full variable domain, rest sourced from reference TRBV9 and TRBJ1-6, is DSGVTQTPKHLITATGQRVTLRCSPRSGDLSVYWYQQSLDQGLQFLIQYYNGEERAKGNILERFSAQQFPDLHSELNLSSLELGDSALYFCASSVAGSRSPLHFGNGTRLTVT.

This clone showed up just a few times. CDR3 in amino acids: CASSEDRVRDGELFF. The CDR3 DNA is TGTGCCAGCAGTGAAGACAGGGTCAGGGACGGGGAGCTGTTTTTT. J is TRBJ2-2 and V is TRBV2; possibly TRBD1 for D (6 bases). Germline CDR1 SNHLY, CDR2 FYNNEI. Trimming took 1 base from V and 7 from J, leaving 13 bases between them. CDR3 length equals 15 residues.

The chain is built from TRBV6-5 and TRBJ2-2, with D unresolved. Deletions cut 6 bases from V and 7 bases from J, with 9 bases between. This CDR3 spans 12 amino acids. Germline V gives CDR1 MNHEY, CDR2 SVGAGI. DNA of the CDR3: TGTGCCAGCAGGAGAGATGTCGGGGAGCTGTTTTTT. Translated: CASRRDVGELFF.

The CDR3 DNA sequence: TGCGCCAGCAGTCCTGGGGACAGCGCTAATGAAAAACTGTTTTTT. As protein: CASSPGDSANEKLFF. The V gene is TRBV4-1, the J gene TRBJ1-4; 7 bases match TRBD1. J was trimmed by 3 bases and V by 6 bases; bases with no gene match: 7. Germline assignment: CDR1 MGHRA and CDR2 YSYEKL. This CDR3 is built from 15 residues.

The table lists this clone with a count of one. The chain combines TRBV27 with TRBJ2-3, with TRBD2 matching 9 bases. J lost 6 bases, V lost 3 bases, and 13 bases had no gene match. CDR1 MNHEY and CDR2 SMNVEV come from the germline V gene (reference sequence). There are 17 residues in the CDR3. CDR3: CASSFKRGLASFDTQYF. The CDR3 DNA is TGTGCCAGCAGTTTTAAGCGGGGACTAGCCTCTTTTGATACGCAGTATTTT.

This clone was detected a few times. The rearrangement uses TRBV9 and TRBJ1-2; possible D gene TRBD1, 6 bases. The CDR3 length is 15 residues. Trimming removed 4 bases at V and 6 bases at J, with 19 bases between. The germline CDR1 and CDR2 sequences are SGDLS and YYNGEE. CDR3 protein: CASSTDVRQGNGYTF. CDR3 DNA: TGTGCCAGCAGCACTGACGTGAGGCAGGGGAATGGCTACACCTTC.